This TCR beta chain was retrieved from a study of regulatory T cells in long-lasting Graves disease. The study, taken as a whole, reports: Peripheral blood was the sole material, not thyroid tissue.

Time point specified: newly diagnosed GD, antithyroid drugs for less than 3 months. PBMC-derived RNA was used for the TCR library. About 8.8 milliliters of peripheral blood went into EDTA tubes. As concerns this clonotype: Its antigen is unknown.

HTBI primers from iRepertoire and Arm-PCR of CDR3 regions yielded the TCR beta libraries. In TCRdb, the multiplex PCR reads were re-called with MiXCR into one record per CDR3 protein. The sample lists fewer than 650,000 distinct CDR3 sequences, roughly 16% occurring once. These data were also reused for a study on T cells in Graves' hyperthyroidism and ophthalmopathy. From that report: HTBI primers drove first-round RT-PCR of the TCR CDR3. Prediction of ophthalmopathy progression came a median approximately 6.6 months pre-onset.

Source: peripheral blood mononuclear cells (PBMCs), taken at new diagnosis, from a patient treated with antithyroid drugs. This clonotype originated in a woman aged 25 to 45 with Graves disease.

CDR3 sequence (DNA): TGTGCCAGCAGTCCCCGGAGGGGGGGCGGCAATCAGCCCCAGCATTTT. Amino acid sequence: CASSPRRGGGNQPQHF. J is TRBJ1-5 and V is TRBV12-3 or TRBV12-4, with D possibly TRBD1 on 6 matching bases. CDR3 size: 16 residues. The V end lost 5 bases, the J end lost 2 bases, and 16 bases lay between the germline ends.